One and the same sample provided the 20 T cell receptor beta chains below, sequenced in a study of identifying expanded T cells in peripheral blood. Repertoires were generated with immunoSEQ multiplex PCR, while TCRdb's copy carries only in-frame clones and drops some. Of about 100,000 clones listed, about nine tenths are singletons. Sample: blood. The receptor source for this set is a person between 18 and 75 years old in good health.

V and J are TRBV6-4 and TRBJ2-1; 10 bases are shared with TRBD2. Looked up from germline, CDR1 is MRHNA and CDR2 is SNTAGT. After removal of 6 bases from V and 8 bases from J, the junction contained 10 bases not matched to a gene. The CDR3 covers 15 residues. CDR3 amino acids: CASSPGSGGADEQFF. The CDR3 bases are TGTGCCAGCAGCCCCGGGAGCGGGGGGGCCGATGAGCAGTTCTTC.

The gene calls are TRBV5-1 and TRBJ2-1; 10 nucleotides agree with TRBD2. Trimming at V came to 5 bases and at J to 7 bases, leaving 3 bases not matched to a gene. The CDR3 is made up of 13 amino acids. Germline loops: CDR1 SGHRS, CDR2 YFSETQ. This chain's CDR3 is CASRSGGANEQFF. In nucleotides, the CDR3 is TGCGCCAGCAGGAGCGGGGGGGCAAATGAGCAGTTCTTC.

CDR3 region: CASSLDGGGYTF. The CDR3 nucleotides read TGTGCCAGCAGTTTGGACGGGGGTGGCTACACCTTC. The chain combines TRBV27 with TRBJ1-2, with a possible D match to TRBD1 (5 bases). This CDR3 has 12 amino acids. V dropped 3 bases and J dropped 7 bases, with 9 bases sitting between them. Germline V gene data show CDR1 as MNHEY and CDR2 as SMNVEV (reference sequence).

This clone has only one observation. The chain recombines TRBV10-3 with TRBJ1-2, with 7 bases that match TRBD1. From germline, CDR1 is ENHRY and CDR2 SYGVKD. CDR3 length equals 13 residues. V lost 6 bases and J lost 6; bases outside the gene matches: 7. CDR3 sequence: CAIRETGRDGYTF. CDR3 DNA sequence: TGTGCCATCAGAGAGACAGGGAGGGATGGCTACACCTTC.

This chain links TRBV27 with TRBJ1-2; D may be TRBD1 (5 bases). The CDR3 has 15 amino acids. Germline CDR1 reads MNHEY; CDR2 reads SMNVEV (reference sequence). Trimming stripped 10 bases from V and 4 bases from J, with 22 bases between. The CDR3 nucleotides are TGTGCCACCCTACCCGATGCGGGGACCTCCTATGGCTACACCTTC. Its protein is CATLPDAGTSYGYTF.

The chain carries TRBV30 and TRBJ1-4, with D uncertain. This CDR3 spans 13 amino acids. Germline loops: CDR1 GTSNPN, CDR2 SVGIG (reference sequence). V gave up 4 bases and J gave up 4 bases, with 10 bases separating them. CDR3 nucleotides: TGTGCCTGGAAATGGAACAATAATGAAAAACTGTTTTTT. It codes for CAWKWNNNEKLFF.

The genes are TRBV5-4 and TRBJ2-1, with D unclear. CDR3 length: 12 amino acids. Deletions cut 0 bases from V and 10 bases from J, with 8 bases between. Germline CDR1 and CDR2: SGHNT and YYREEE (reference sequence). DNA of the CDR3: TGTGCCAGCAGCTTGGCCGGACGGGAGCAGTTCTTC. Encoded protein: CASSLAGREQFF.

The gene calls are TRBV7-3 and TRBJ1-1; D not certain. Trimming removed 1 base at V and 0 bases at J, with 3 bases between. Germline values: CDR1 SGHTA, CDR2 FQGTGA. This CDR3 is built from 13 residues. The CDR3 is CASSLRMNTEAFF. In DNA form, the CDR3 reads TGTGCCAGCAGCTTAAGGATGAACACTGAAGCTTTCTTT.

J is TRBJ2-1 and V is TRBV7-6; D gene uncertain. V lost 2 bases, J lost 8 bases, and 10 bases lay in between. The CDR3 is made up of 13 amino acids. Germline V lookup: CDR1 SGHVS, CDR2 FNYEAQ. The CDR3 DNA is TGTGCCAGCAGCTTACTCGCGCTAGATGAGCAGTTCTTC. Translated, it gives CASSLLALDEQFF. The full variable domain, in which reference TRBV7-6 and TRBJ2-1 provide the parts outside the CDR3, is GAGVSQSPRYKVTKRGQDVALRCDPISGHVSLYWYRQALGQGPEFLTYFNYEAQQDKSGLPNDRFSAERPEGSISTLTIQRTEQRDSAMYRCASSLLALDEQFFGPGTRLTVL.

V gene TRBV7-2 combines with J gene TRBJ2-1; the match to TRBD2 covers 13 bases. Per germline, CDR1 SGHTA and CDR2 FQGNSA. The CDR3 is made up of 14 amino acids. The junction had 5 bases not matched to a gene; V was cut back by 6 bases and J by 9 bases. CDR3 bases: TGTGCCAGCAGAAGGACTAGCGGGAGCGCTGAGCAGTTCTTC. This gives the protein CASRRTSGSAEQFF.

V usage is TRBV11-2 and J usage is TRBJ2-3; 14 bases align to TRBD2. CDR3 length: 17 residues. Germline CDR1 and CDR2: SGHAT and FQNNGV. V was clipped by 4 bases and J by 3 bases; unmatched bases: 6. Here the CDR3 DNA reads TGTGCCAGCAGCTGGGGACTAGCGGGAGTCGGGACAGATACGCAGTATTTT. Amino acid sequence: CASSWGLAGVGTDTQYF.

The chain has TRBV28 and TRBJ1-4, with 9 bases lining up with TRBD1. Trimming cost V 4 bases and J 8 bases; bases outside gene matches: 8. Per the germline V gene, CDR1 is MDHEN and CDR2 is SYDVKM. The CDR3 is 15 residues long. Here the CDR3 reads CASSYRGRGEEKLFF. CDR3 sequence (DNA): TGTGCCAGCAGTTACAGGGGGCGAGGCGAGGAAAAACTGTTTTTT.

The chain uses TRBV19 and TRBJ2-5, with unresolved D. The CDR3 sequence is 14 residues long. The V gene's germline CDR1 is LNHDA and CDR2 SQIVND (reference sequence). V lost 5 bases to trimming and J lost 4 bases, with 14 bases between them. This CDR3 reads CASSSDSSGETQYF. The CDR3 bases are TGTGCCAGTAGTTCCGATTCCTCGGGAGAGACCCAGTACTTC.

This chain connects TRBV5-6 to TRBJ2-5; D is unresolved. The germline CDR1 and CDR2 sequences are SGHDT and YYEEEE. Trimming took off 4 bases at V and 0 bases at J, with 7 bases between the two ends. The CDR3 is made up of 13 amino acids. In DNA form, the CDR3 reads TGTGCCAGCAGCCTGGGAAACCAAGAGACCCAGTACTTC. Protein sequence: CASSLGNQETQYF.

The J gene is TRBJ2-1, the V gene TRBV5-1; 12 bases map to TRBD2. Germline V gene data show CDR1 as SGHRS and CDR2 as YFSETQ. With 9 bases clipped from V and 2 bases from J, the junction kept 9 bases outside the gene matches. This CDR3 has 16 residues. CDR3 DNA: TGCGCCACCCGGTTAACTAGCGGGGGGACCTACAATGAGCAGTTCTTC. Protein sequence: CATRLTSGGTYNEQFF.

By proportion, this clone is medium-sized. The V and J genes are TRBV4-2 and TRBJ2-3, with 12 bases identical to TRBD2. CDR1 LGHNA and CDR2 YNFKEQ come from the germline V gene. The CDR3 is 15 amino acids. Germline trimming cut 1 base from V and 4 bases from J; bases unmatched to any gene: 0. For the CDR3, the DNA is TGTGCCAGCAGCCAAGGACTAGCGGGAGCAGATACGCAGTATTTT. It encodes CASSQGLAGADTQYF.

The V call is TRBV5-1, the J call TRBJ2-6, with no clear D. Germline V gene lookup returns CDR1 SGHRS and CDR2 YFSETQ. This CDR3 spans 16 amino acids. V shed 3 bases and J shed 0 bases, with 10 bases lying between them. CDR3: CASSSASASGANVLTF. Here the CDR3 DNA reads TGCGCCAGCAGCTCGGCCTCGGCCTCTGGGGCCAACGTCCTGACTTTC.

V usage is TRBV5-8 and J usage is TRBJ1-5; D might be TRBD1 (5 bases). The germline V gene has CDR1 SGHTS and CDR2 YDEGEE. Trimming removed 2 bases at V and 4 bases at J, with 13 bases between. This CDR3 is 15 amino acids long. The CDR3 protein is CASSFDDSENQPQHF. The CDR3 coding sequence is TGTGCCAGCAGCTTTGATGACAGCGAGAATCAGCCCCAGCATTTT.

The V and J genes are TRBV5-6 and TRBJ2-1, with D uncertain. The V end lost 1 base, the J end lost 1 base, and 9 bases lay between the germline ends. The CDR3 length is 15 residues. Germline assignment: CDR1 SGHDT and CDR2 YYEEEE. CDR3 amino acids: CASSLTVVSYNEQFF. DNA of the CDR3: TGTGCCAGCAGCTTGACTGTAGTTTCCTACAATGAGCAGTTCTTC. Drawing the rest from reference TRBV5-6 and TRBJ2-1, the complete variable domain is DAGVTQSPTHLIKTRGQQVTLRCSPKSGHDTVSWYQQALGQGPQFIFQYYEEEERQRGNFPDRFSGHQFPNYSSELNVNALLLGDSALYLCASSLTVVSYNEQFFGPGTRLTVL.

The rearrangement links TRBV5-6 to TRBJ2-2, with D hard to call. CDR3 length: 16 residues. V lost 1 base to trimming and J lost 3 bases, with 13 bases between them. The germline gives CDR1 SGHDT, CDR2 YYEEEE. CDR3 bases: TGTGCCAGCAGCTTGCTCGCGGTACACTACACCGGGGAGCTGTTTTTT. This codes for CASSLLAVHYTGELFF.